These 20 T cell receptor beta chains share one sample of origin, sequenced in a study of T cells in Graves' hyperthyroidism and ophthalmopathy. The TCR beta CDR3 regions underwent amplification using RNA transcripts as the source. HTBI primers were employed in a first-round RT-PCR of the TCR CDR3. TCRdb fed the multiplex PCR reads into MiXCR, producing one record per CDR3 protein. The sample holds around 610,000 distinct CDR3 sequences, roughly 14% seen once. Sequencing was done on a sample of blood. All receptors derive from a middle-aged woman with Graves' ophthalmopathy.

This clonotype was observed at least ten times. This chain connects TRBV19 to TRBJ2-7; 11 bases map to TRBD2. The trim removed 3 bases at V and 2 bases at J, leaving 9 bases unmatched. Germline assignment: CDR1 LNHDA and CDR2 SQIVND (reference sequence). The CDR3 totals 17 residues. This chain's CDR3 is CASSMVPLAGGTYEQYF. Written as DNA, the CDR3 is TGTGCCAGTAGTATGGTCCCCCTAGCGGGGGGAACCTACGAGCAGTACTTC.

This clonotype was recorded many times. The chain is built from TRBV7-9 and TRBJ2-5; D unclear. The CDR3 runs 14 residues. Trimming removed 2 bases at V and 4 bases at J, with 11 bases between. CDR1 and CDR2 (germline): SEHNR, FQNEAQ (reference sequence). This chain's CDR3 is CASSLTASTETQYF. The CDR3 nucleotides are TGTGCCAGCAGCTTAACCGCCAGCACAGAGACCCAGTACTTC.

This clonotype was seen a handful of times. The rearrangement links TRBV6-5 to TRBJ1-2; possible D gene TRBD1, 5 bases. Looked up from germline, CDR1 is MNHEY and CDR2 is SVGAGI. This CDR3 has 13 residues. The V gene lost 3 bases and the J gene lost 3 bases, with 8 bases spanning the gap. As DNA, the CDR3 is TGTGCCAGCAGTTATGGAGGGGACTATGGCTACACCTTC. It encodes CASSYGGDYGYTF.

This clonotype occurred many times. The chain recombines TRBV20-1 with TRBJ2-7; D is perhaps TRBD1 or TRBD2 (6 bases each). Germline lookup yields CDR1 DFQATT and CDR2 SNEGSKA (reference sequence). The CDR3 covers 14 residues. Trimming left V 5 bases short and J 2 bases short, with 16 bases between. The CDR3 loop is CSAPAGGYTYEQYF. CDR3 DNA sequence: TGCAGTGCTCCGGCCGGGGGCTACACCTACGAGCAGTACTTC.

This clonotype was counted many times. V is TRBV29-1 and J is TRBJ2-5, with no clear D. The ends were cut back, 1 base at V and 5 bases at J, with 8 bases in the middle. CDR3 length: 12 amino acids. The germline gives CDR1 SQVTM, CDR2 ANQGSEA. This CDR3 reads CSVEGHLETQYF. CDR3 nucleotide sequence: TGCAGCGTTGAAGGTCATTTGGAGACCCAGTACTTC.

This clonotype was detected many times. This chain connects TRBV19 to TRBJ2-7; a weak D match, TRBD2 (6 bases). Trimming cost V 1 base and J 7 bases, with 14 bases left between them. Germline CDR1 is LNHDA and CDR2 is SQIVND (reference sequence). This CDR3 is 14 amino acids long. The CDR3 loop is CASSIGATRGEQYF. Here the CDR3 DNA reads TGTGCCAGTAGTATAGGCGCGACCCGGGGGGAGCAGTACTTC.

The rearrangement uses TRBV3-1 and TRBJ1-3; D is unresolved. The CDR3 consists of 16 residues. Trimming pared 0 bases from V and 0 bases from J, leaving 9 bases between. Per germline, CDR1 LGHDT and CDR2 YNNKEL (reference sequence). The DNA for the CDR3 is TGTGCCAGCAGCCAAGATTCACGTCTCTCTGGAAACACCATATATTTT. The encoded protein is CASSQDSRLSGNTIYF.

This clonotype was picked up many times. This chain links TRBV20-1 with TRBJ2-7; TRBD2 matches at 12 bases. Looked up from germline, CDR1 is DFQATT and CDR2 is SNEGSKA (reference sequence). This CDR3 is built from 14 residues. V dropped 6 bases and J dropped 3; count of bases not matched to a gene: 6. In DNA form, the CDR3 reads TGCAGTGCCTCCGGGACTAGCGGGTACTACGAGCAGTACTTC. As protein: CSASGTSGYYEQYF.

This clonotype was picked up many times. The chain carries TRBV19 and TRBJ1-5; D perhaps matches TRBD1 (5 bases). Germline CDR1 LNHDA, CDR2 SQIVND (reference sequence). V dropped 9 bases and J dropped 4 bases, with 13 bases sitting between them. The CDR3 is made up of 13 amino acids. CDR3 DNA: TGTGCCAGCACAGGTAGTTTAAATCAGCCCCAGCATTTT. Translated, it gives CASTGSLNQPQHF.

This clonotype was detected many times. The chain has TRBV24-1 and TRBJ2-5, with a tentative D call TRBD1 (6 bases). The CDR3 runs to 16 residues. CDR1 is KGHDR, CDR2 SFDVKD, per germline. V dropped 1 base and J dropped 5 bases, with 16 bases sitting between them. The CDR3 bases are TGTGCCACCAGTGATTTCCGGGACAATAAAGTGGAGACCCAGTACTTC. Translation gives CATSDFRDNKVETQYF.

This clonotype was detected many times. The rearrangement links TRBV6-1 to TRBJ1-1; D possibly corresponds to TRBD1 (5 bases). Trimming pared 2 bases from V and 8 bases from J, leaving 12 bases between. CDR1 is MNHNS and CDR2 is SASEGT in the germline V gene. CDR3 length: 13 amino acids. The CDR3 sequence is CASSELRGREAFF. In DNA, the CDR3 is TGTGCCAGCAGTGAACTTCGGGGCCGAGAAGCTTTCTTT.

The chain combines TRBV12-3 or TRBV12-4 with TRBJ2-7; TRBD2 aligns across 15 bases. Trimming removed 5 bases from V and 0 bases from J; junction bases left unmatched: 5. The CDR3 loop spans 17 amino acids. CDR3 amino acids: CASSEGLAGGSSYEQYF. The DNA of the CDR3 is TGTGCCAGCAGTGAGGGACTAGCGGGAGGTAGCTCCTACGAGCAGTACTTC.

This clonotype was seen repeatedly, ten times or more. The V and J genes are TRBV7-9 and TRBJ1-5; D is undetermined. Germline V lookup: CDR1 SEHNR, CDR2 FQNEAQ (reference sequence). This CDR3 is built from 14 residues. V gave up 6 bases and J gave up 0 bases, with 9 bases separating them. DNA of the CDR3: TGTGCCAGCAGTTCAGTCTATAGCAATCAGCCCCAGCATTTT. This gives the protein CASSSVYSNQPQHF.

This clonotype was recorded at least ten times. V usage is TRBV12-3 or TRBV12-4 and J usage is TRBJ2-7; perhaps TRBD1 as D (5 bases). This CDR3 is built from 13 residues. Trimming removed 6 bases at V and 4 bases at J, with 13 bases between. The DNA for the CDR3 is TGTGCCAGCAGCCCCGAGCAGGGTTACGAGCAGTACTTC. It specifies CASSPEQGYEQYF.

This clonotype was counted many times. The chain carries TRBV7-2 and TRBJ2-2; D ambiguous. The CDR3 loop spans 12 amino acids. Germline assignment: CDR1 SGHTA and CDR2 FQGNSA. Trimming pared 8 bases from V and 6 bases from J, leaving 10 bases between. DNA for the CDR3: TGTGCCAGCTGGTCTGGGGCCGGGGAGCTGTTTTTT. This translates into CASWSGAGELFF.

Many counts were recorded for this clonotype. An end of the junction does not agree with germline; a read error may underlie this. The chain combines TRBV4-3 with TRBJ2-7, with a weak D call TRBD2 (6 bases). The germline CDR1 and CDR2 sequences are LGHNA and YSLEER. The CDR3 consists of 16 residues. The CDR3 reads CASSQDPAGGSSEQYF. CDR3 DNA sequence: TGCGCCAGCAGCCAAGACCCTGCCGGAGGGTCCTCCGAGCAGTACTTC.

Many counts were recorded for this clonotype. This chain links TRBV7-9 with TRBJ1-2, with 9 bases identical to TRBD1. This CDR3 is 12 amino acids long. Per the germline V gene, CDR1 is SEHNR and CDR2 is FQNEAQ (reference sequence). J lost 7 bases, V lost 5 bases, and 2 bases had no gene match. The DNA of the CDR3 is TGTGCCAGCAGCCAGGGACAGGGTGGCTACACCTTC. Translating gives CASSQGQGGYTF.

This clonotype was counted at least ten times. The V and J genes are TRBV20-1 and TRBJ1-3, with D possibly being TRBD1 (5 bases). Germline V gene data show CDR1 as DFQATT and CDR2 as SNEGSKA (reference sequence). V shed 6 bases and J shed 4 bases, with 13 bases lying between them. The CDR3 runs 13 residues. This CDR3 is CSAPSPGGNTIYF. The CDR3, as DNA: TGCAGTGCGCCATCCCCAGGGGGAAACACCATATATTTT.

This clonotype was counted many times. The chain uses TRBV29-1 and TRBJ1-5, with D possibly TRBD1 on 5 matching bases. Germline V CDR1 and CDR2: SQVTM, ANQGSEA. The CDR3 consists of 13 residues. Deletions cut 0 bases from V and 5 bases from J, with 8 bases between. CDR3 nucleotides: TGCAGCGTTGAAGAGGGGGGACATCAGCCCCAGCATTTT. It is translated as CSVEEGGHQPQHF. Combining the CDR3 with reference TRBV29-1 and TRBJ1-5 gives the whole variable domain SAVISQKPSRDICQRGTSLTIQCQVDSQVTMMFWYRQQPGQSLTLIATANQGSEATYESGFVIDKFPISRPNLTFSTLTVSNMSPEDSSIYLCSVEEGGHQPQHFGDGTRLSIL.

The gene calls are TRBV20-1 and TRBJ1-5; weak D call: TRBD1 (5 bases). Germline values: CDR1 DFQATT, CDR2 SNEGSKA (reference sequence). There are 13 residues in the CDR3. Trimming shortened V by 6 bases and J by 3 bases, and 12 bases separated the two germline ends. DNA of the CDR3: TGCAGTGCCATGGGACGACACAATCAGCCCCAGCATTTT. It specifies CSAMGRHNQPQHF.